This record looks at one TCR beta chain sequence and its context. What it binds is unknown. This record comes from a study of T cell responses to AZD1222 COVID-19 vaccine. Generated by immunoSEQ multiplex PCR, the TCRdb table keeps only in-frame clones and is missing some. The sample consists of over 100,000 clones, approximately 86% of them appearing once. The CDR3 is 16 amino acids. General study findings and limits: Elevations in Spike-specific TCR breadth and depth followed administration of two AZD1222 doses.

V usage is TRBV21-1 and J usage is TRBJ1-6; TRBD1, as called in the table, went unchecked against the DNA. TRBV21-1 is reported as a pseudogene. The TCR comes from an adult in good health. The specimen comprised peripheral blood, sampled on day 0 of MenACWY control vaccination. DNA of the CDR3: TGTGCCAGCAGCAAAGCGCTCGACCCAGGTAATTCACCCCTCCACTTT. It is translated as CASSKALDPGNSPLHF.